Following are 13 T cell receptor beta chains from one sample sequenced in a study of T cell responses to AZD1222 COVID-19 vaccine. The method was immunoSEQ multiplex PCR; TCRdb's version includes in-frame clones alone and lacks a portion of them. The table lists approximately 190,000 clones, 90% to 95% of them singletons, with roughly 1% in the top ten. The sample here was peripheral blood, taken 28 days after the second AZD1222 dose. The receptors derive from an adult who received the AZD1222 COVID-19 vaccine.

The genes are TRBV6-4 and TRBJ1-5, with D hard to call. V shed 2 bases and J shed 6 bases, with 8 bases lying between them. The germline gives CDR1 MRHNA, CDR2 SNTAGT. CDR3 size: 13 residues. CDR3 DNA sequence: TGTGCCAGCAGTGACGGGCCGGGTCAGCCCCAGCATTTT. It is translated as CASSDGPGQPQHF.

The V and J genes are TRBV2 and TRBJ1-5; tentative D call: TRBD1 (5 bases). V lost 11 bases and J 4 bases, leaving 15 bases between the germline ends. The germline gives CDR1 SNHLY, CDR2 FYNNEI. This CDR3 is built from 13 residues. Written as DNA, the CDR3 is TGTGCCGGGGCCTCGGACGGGAATCAGCCCCAGCATTTT. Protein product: CAGASDGNQPQHF.

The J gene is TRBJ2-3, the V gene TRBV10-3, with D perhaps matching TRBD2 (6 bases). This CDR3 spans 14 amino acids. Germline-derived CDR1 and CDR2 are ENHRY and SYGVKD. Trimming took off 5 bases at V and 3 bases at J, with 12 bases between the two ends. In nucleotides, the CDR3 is TGTGCCATCAGTCCCGGGGGTCTGACAGATACGCAGTATTTT. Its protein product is CAISPGGLTDTQYF.

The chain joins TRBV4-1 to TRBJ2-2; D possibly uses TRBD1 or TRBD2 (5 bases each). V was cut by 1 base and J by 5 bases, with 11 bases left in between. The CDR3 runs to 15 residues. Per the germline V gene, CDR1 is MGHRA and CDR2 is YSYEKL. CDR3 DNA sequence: TGCGCCAGCAGCCAAGGATGGGGGAAAACCGGGGAGCTGTTTTTT. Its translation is CASSQGWGKTGELFF.

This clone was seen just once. The CDR3 region has the DNA TGTGCCAGCAGCTTTAAATCCTACACCGGGGAGCTGTTTTTT. Translation gives CASSFKSYTGELFF. This chain joins TRBV7-2 and TRBJ2-2; no definite D call. Trimming removed 3 bases from V and 3 bases from J, with 8 bases in between. Germline CDR1 and CDR2: SGHTA and FQGNSA. The CDR3 totals 14 residues.

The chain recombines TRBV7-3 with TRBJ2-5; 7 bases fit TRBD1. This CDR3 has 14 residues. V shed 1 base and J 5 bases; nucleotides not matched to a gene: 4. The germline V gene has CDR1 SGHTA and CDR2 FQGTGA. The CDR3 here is CASSLKGAGETQYF. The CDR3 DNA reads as TGTGCCAGCAGCTTAAAGGGGGCCGGGGAGACCCAGTACTTC.

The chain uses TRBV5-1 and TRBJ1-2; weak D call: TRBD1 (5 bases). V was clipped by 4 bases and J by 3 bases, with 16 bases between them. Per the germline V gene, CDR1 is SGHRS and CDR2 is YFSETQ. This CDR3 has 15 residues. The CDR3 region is CASSPGTQTYYGYTF. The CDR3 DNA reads TGCGCCAGCAGCCCCGGGACTCAAACGTACTATGGCTACACCTTC.

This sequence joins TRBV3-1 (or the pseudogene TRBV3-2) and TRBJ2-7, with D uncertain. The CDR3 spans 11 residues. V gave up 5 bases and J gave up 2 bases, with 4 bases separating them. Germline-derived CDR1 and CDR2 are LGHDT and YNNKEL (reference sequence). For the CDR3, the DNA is TGTGCCAGCAGCTCCCCCTACGAGCAGTACTTC. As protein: CASSSPYEQYF.

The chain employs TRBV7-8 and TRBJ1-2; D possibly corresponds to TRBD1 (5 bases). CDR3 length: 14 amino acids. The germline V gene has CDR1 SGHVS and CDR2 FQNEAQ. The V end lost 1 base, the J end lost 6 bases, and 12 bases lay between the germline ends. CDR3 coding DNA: TGTGCCAGCAGCTTAGTACCAGGGTTGGATGGCTACACCTTC. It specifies CASSLVPGLDGYTF. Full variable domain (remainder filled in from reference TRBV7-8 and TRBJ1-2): GAGVSQSPRYKVAKRGQDVALRCDPISGHVSLFWYQQALGQGPEFLTYFQNEAQLDKSGLPSDRFFAERPEGSVSTLKIQRTQQEDSAVYLCASSLVPGLDGYTFGSGTRLTVV.

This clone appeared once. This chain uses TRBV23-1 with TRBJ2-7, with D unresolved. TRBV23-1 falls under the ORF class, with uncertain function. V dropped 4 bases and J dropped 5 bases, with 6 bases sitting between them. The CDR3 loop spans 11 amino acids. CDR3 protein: CASSLQDEQYF. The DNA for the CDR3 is TGCGCCAGCAGTCTCCAGGACGAGCAGTACTTC.

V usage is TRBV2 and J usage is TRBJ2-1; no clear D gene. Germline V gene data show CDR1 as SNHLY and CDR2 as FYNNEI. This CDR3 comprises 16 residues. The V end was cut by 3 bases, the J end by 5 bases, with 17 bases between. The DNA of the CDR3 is TGTGCCAGCAGTGATAATTGGGCCCTAATCAACAATGAGCAGTTCTTC. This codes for CASSDNWALINNEQFF.

CDR3 DNA sequence: TGTGCCAGCAGCTTCTTAACAATCCAGAGCTCCTACAATGAGCAGTTCTTC. Protein sequence: CASSFLTIQSSYNEQFF. The V call is TRBV7-8, the J call TRBJ2-1; no firm D call. V gave up 3 bases and J gave up 0 bases, with 15 bases separating them. Looked up from germline, CDR1 is SGHVS and CDR2 is FQNEAQ. The CDR3 is 17 residues long.

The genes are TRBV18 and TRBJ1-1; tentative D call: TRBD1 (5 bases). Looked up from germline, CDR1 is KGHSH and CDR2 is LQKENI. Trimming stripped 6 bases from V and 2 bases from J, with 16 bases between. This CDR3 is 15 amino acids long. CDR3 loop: CASSPNQGANTEAFF. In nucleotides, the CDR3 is TGTGCCAGCTCTCCAAACCAGGGAGCTAACACTGAAGCTTTCTTT.